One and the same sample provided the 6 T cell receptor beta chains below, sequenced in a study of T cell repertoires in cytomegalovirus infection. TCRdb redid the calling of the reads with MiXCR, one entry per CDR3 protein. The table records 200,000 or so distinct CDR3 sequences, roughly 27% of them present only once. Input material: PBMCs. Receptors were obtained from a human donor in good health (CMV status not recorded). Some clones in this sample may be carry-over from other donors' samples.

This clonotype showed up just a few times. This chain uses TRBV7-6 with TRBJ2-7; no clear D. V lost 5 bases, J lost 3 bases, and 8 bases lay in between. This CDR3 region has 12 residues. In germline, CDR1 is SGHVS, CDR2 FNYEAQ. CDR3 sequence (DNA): TGTGCCAGCAGCCACGGGCTCTACGAGCAGTACTTC. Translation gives CASSHGLYEQYF.

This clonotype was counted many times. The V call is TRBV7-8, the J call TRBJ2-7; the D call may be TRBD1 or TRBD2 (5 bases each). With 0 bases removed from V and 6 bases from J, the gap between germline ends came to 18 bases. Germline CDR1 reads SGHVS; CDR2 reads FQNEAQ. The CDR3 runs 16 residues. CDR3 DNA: TGTGCCAGCAGCTTAGCTCCGCAGGGACCCCCCGGCGAGCAGTACTTC. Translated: CASSLAPQGPPGEQYF.

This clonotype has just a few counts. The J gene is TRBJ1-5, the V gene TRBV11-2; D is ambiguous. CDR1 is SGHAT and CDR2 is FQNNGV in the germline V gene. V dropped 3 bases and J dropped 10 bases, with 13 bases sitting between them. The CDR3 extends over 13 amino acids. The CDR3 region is CASSLGGVGPQHF. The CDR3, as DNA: TGTGCCAGCAGCTTGGGCGGAGTTGGACCCCAGCATTTT.

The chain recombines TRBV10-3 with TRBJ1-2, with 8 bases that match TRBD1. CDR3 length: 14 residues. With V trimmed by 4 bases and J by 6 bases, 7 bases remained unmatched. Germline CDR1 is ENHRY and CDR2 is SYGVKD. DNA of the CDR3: TGTGCCATCAGTGGGGACAGGACGATTCATGGCTACACCTTC. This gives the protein CAISGDRTIHGYTF.

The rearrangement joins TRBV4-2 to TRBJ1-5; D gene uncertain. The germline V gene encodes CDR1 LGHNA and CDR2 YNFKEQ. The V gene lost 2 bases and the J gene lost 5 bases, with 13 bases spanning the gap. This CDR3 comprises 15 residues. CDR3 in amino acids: CASSQFSEGDQPQHF. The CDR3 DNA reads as TGTGCCAGCAGCCAATTTAGTGAGGGAGATCAGCCCCAGCATTTT.

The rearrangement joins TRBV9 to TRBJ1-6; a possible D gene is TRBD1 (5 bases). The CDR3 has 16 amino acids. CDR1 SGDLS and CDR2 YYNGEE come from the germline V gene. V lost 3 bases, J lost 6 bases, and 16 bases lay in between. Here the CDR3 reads CASSAGGFVGNSPLHF. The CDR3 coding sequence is TGTGCCAGCAGCGCGGGGGGGTTCGTAGGTAATTCACCCCTCCACTTT.